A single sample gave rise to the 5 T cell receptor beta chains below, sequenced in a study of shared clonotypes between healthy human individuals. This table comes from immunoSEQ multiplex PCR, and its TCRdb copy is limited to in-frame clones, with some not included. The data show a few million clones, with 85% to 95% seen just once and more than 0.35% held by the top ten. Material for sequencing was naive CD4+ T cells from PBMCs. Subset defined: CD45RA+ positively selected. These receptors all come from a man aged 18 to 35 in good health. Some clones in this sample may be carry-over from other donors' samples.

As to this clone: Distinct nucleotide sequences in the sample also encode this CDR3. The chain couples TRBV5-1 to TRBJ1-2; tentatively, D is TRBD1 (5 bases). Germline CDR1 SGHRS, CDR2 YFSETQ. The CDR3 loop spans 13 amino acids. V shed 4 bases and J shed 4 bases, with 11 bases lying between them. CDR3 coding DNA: TGCGCCAGCAGCCTAGACAGCTCCTATGGCTACACCTTC. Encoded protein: CASSLDSSYGYTF.

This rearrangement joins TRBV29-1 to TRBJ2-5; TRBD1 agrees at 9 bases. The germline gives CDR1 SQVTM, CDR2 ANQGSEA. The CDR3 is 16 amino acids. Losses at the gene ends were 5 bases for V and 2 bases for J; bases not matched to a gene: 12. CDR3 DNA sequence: TGCAGCGTTTCTATACCGGGACAGGGAGTTCAAGAGACCCAGTACTTC. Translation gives CSVSIPGQGVQETQYF. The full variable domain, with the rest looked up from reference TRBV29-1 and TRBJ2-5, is SAVISQKPSRDICQRGTSLTIQCQVDSQVTMMFWYRQQPGQSLTLIATANQGSEATYESGFVIDKFPISRPNLTFSTLTVSNMSPEDSSIYLCSVSIPGQGVQETQYFGPGTRLLVL.

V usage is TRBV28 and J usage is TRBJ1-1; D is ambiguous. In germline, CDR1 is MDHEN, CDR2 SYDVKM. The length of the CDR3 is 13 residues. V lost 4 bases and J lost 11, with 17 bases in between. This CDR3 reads CASSSPQWREAFF. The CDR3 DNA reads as TGTGCCAGCAGTTCCCCCCAATGGAGGGAGGCTTTCTTT.

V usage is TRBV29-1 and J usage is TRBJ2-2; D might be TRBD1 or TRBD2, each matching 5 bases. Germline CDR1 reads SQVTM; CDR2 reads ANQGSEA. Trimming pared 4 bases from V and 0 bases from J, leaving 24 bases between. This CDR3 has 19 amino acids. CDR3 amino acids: CSVAHSKGEGRSNTGELFF. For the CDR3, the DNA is TGCAGCGTTGCCCATTCAAAAGGAGAGGGGCGTTCGAACACCGGGGAGCTGTTTTTT.

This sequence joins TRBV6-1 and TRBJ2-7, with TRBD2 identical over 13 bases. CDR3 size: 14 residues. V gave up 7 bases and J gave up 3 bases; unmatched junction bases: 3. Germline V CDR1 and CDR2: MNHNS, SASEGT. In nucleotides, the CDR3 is TGTGCCAGCACTAGGACTAGCGGGAGCTACGAGCAGTACTTC. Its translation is CASTRTSGSYEQYF.